Shown below are 17 T cell receptor beta chains from a single sample sequenced in a study of CXCR3-negative and CXCR3-positive naive CD8 T cells. Study outcomes and limitations: Higher TRB CDR3 hydrophobicity marked CXCR3-positive naive cells relative to CXCR3-negative naive cells.

TRB cDNA libraries were made by UMI-labeled 5' RACE. No DNA is given; TCRdb re-called the 5' RACE reads and lists each CDR3 protein once. The data include about 120,000 distinct CDR3 sequences; the top ten clones carry about 0.62%. Antigens of these TCRs are unknown. The sample taken for sequencing was naive CXCR3+ CD8+ T cells from blood. Subset in this sample: CD45RO-CCR7+CD27+CD95- naive CD8+ T cells expressing CXCR3 (TNR3+). All receptors derive from a human donor in good health. Some clones in this sample may be carry-over from other donors' samples.

This chain links TRBV29-1 with TRBJ1-1; TCRdb names TRBD1, which stays unverified in the absence of DNA. Germline V gives CDR1 SQVTM, CDR2 ANQGSEA. The CDR3 has 12 amino acids. CDR3 in amino acids: CSAGTENTEAFF.

This sequence joins TRBV5-1 and TRBJ2-1. From germline, CDR1 is SGHRS and CDR2 YFSETQ. The CDR3 has 16 amino acids. The CDR3: CASSLPFPGFRNEQFF.

This chain uses TRBV19 with TRBJ1-1. This CDR3 region has 17 residues. Germline V gene sequence: CDR1 LNHDA, CDR2 SQIVND (reference sequence). CDR3 protein: CASSIVVYGDLNTEAFF.

J is TRBJ2-7 and V is TRBV27; no DNA is available, so the TRBD1 call from TCRdb remains unchecked. Germline V gene lookup returns CDR1 MNHEY and CDR2 SMNVEV (reference sequence). The CDR3 covers 15 residues. The CDR3 sequence: CASSWTGGPGYEQYF.

The chain couples TRBV27 to TRBJ1-6; the TRBD1 assignment by TCRdb is unverifiable without DNA. The germline CDR1 and CDR2 sequences are MNHEY and SMNVEV (reference sequence). The CDR3 loop spans 15 amino acids. The CDR3 reads CASSLLVGGNSPLHF.

This rearrangement joins TRBV6-6 to TRBJ1-5. Germline loops: CDR1 MNHNY, CDR2 SVGAGI (reference sequence). CDR3 size: 16 residues. The CDR3 reads CASRTPTSTADQPQHF.

The rearrangement joins TRBV29-1 to TRBJ2-2. Germline-derived CDR1 and CDR2 are SQVTM and ANQGSEA. CDR3 length: 12 amino acids. Here the CDR3 reads CSVEQFTGELFF.

V and J are TRBV9 and TRBJ2-3; lacking DNA, the TRBD1 call made by TCRdb goes unchecked. Germline-derived CDR1 and CDR2 are SGDLS and YYNGEE. This CDR3 has 13 amino acids. The CDR3 here is CASSEQDRDTQYF.

The rearrangement uses TRBV12-3 or TRBV12-4 and TRBJ1-1; TCRdb lists TRBD1, though no DNA is available to test this call. CDR3 length equals 17 residues. CDR3 amino acids: CASSPRQGATPLAEAFF.

The chain recombines TRBV7-3 with TRBJ2-6; the TCRdb call, TRBD1, lacks DNA for checking. The CDR3 spans 13 residues. Germline CDR1 and CDR2: SGHTA and FQGTGA. This CDR3 reads CATRDSGANVLTF. The full variable domain, with the rest looked up from reference TRBV7-3 and TRBJ2-6, is GAGVSQTPSNKVTEKGKYVELRCDPISGHTALYWYRQSLGQGPEFLIYFQGTGAADDSGLPNDRFFAVRPEGSVSTLKIQRTERGDSAVYLCATRDSGANVLTFGAGSRLTVL.

This chain links TRBV28 with TRBJ2-7; TCRdb designates TRBD1, a call that cannot be tested without DNA. The germline V gene has CDR1 MDHEN and CDR2 SYDVKM. CDR3 size: 16 residues. CDR3 amino acids: CASSSPQGAKTGEQYF.

This sequence joins TRBV7-6 and TRBJ2-3; TCRdb outputs TRBD1, but without DNA this stays unchecked. The CDR3 loop spans 17 amino acids. Germline CDR1 is SGHVS and CDR2 is FNYEAQ. The CDR3 loop is CASSPVVSRAQGDTQYF.

The gene calls are TRBV9 and TRBJ2-7; the D call of TRBD2 rests on TCRdb alone, since no DNA is present to check it. Germline loops: CDR1 SGDLS, CDR2 YYNGEE. CDR3 size: 15 residues. CDR3 protein: CASSVESGPVREQYF.

The chain is built from TRBV20-1 and TRBJ2-7; TCRdb proposes TRBD1, but this gene call is untestable without DNA. CDR1 and CDR2 from the germline V gene are DFQATT and SNEGSKA (reference sequence). This CDR3 has 13 amino acids. The CDR3 here is CSARVSTVNEQYF.

The chain links TRBV12-3 or TRBV12-4 to TRBJ2-1; TCRdb lists TRBD1, though no DNA is available to test this call. This CDR3 spans 15 amino acids. This CDR3 is CASSSGTGLYNEQFF.

This chain connects TRBV6-6 to TRBJ1-5. In germline, CDR1 is MNHNY, CDR2 SVGAGI (reference sequence). This CDR3 contains 13 residues. CDR3 protein: CASSYWGNQPQHF.

The rearrangement joins TRBV7-7 to TRBJ2-1. CDR3 length equals 14 residues. CDR1 is SSHAT, CDR2 FNYEAQ, per germline (reference sequence). The CDR3 reads CASSRRSSYNEQFF.